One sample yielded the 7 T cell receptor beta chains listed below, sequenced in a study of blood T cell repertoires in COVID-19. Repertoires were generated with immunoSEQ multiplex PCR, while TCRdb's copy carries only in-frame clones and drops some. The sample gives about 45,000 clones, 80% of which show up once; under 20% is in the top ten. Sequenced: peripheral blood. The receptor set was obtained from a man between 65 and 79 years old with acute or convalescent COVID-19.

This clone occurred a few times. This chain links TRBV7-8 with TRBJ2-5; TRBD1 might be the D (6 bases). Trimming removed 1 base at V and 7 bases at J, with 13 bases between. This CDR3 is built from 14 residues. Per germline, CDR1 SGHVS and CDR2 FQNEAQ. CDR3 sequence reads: CASSLGVGAGTQYF. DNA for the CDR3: TGTGCCAGCAGCTTAGGTGTGGGGGCTGGGACCCAGTACTTC.

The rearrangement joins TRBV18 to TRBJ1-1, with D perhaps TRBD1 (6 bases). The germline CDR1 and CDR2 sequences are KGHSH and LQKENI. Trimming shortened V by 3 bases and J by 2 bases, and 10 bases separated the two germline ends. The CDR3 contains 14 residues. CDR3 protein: CASSPLTGNTEAFF. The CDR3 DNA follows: TGTGCCAGCTCACCTCTGACAGGTAACACTGAAGCTTTCTTT.

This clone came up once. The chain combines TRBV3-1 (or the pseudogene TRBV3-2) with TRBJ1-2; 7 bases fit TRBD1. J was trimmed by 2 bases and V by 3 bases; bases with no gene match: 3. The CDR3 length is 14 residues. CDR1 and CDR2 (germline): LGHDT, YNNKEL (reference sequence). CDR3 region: CASSHATGNYGYTF. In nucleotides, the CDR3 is TGTGCCAGCAGCCATGCGACAGGGAACTATGGCTACACCTTC.

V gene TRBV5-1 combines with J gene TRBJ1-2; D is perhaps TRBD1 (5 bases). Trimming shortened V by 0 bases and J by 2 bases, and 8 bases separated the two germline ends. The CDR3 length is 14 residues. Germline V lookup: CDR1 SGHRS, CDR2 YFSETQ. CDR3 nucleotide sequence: TGCGCCAGCAGCTTGGAGCCAGGGAACTATGGCTACACCTTC. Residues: CASSLEPGNYGYTF.

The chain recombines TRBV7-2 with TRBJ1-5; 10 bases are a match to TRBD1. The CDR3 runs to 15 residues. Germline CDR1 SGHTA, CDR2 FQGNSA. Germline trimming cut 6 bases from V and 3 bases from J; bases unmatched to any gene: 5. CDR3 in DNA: TGTGCCAGCAGGGGGGGGACAGGGGTCAATCAGCCCCAGCATTTT. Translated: CASRGGTGVNQPQHF.

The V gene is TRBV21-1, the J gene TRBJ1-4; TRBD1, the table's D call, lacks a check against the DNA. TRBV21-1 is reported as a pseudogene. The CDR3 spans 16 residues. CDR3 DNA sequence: TGTGCCAGCACCCAGGGGGCTTGGACAACTAATGAAAAACTGTTTTTT. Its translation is CASTQGAWTTNEKLFF.

The CDR3 DNA reads TGTGCCAGCAGACGCCGAAGCGGGGGGGCGGGAATAGCCAAAAACATTCAGTACTTC. Translating it yields CASRRRSGGAGIAKNIQYF. The genes are TRBV13 and TRBJ2-4; 10 positions agree with TRBD2. The germline CDR1 and CDR2 sequences are PRHDT and FYEKMQ (reference sequence). J lost 0 bases, V lost 6 bases, and 14 bases had no gene match. This CDR3 has 19 residues. The complete variable domain, with remaining parts taken from reference TRBV13 and TRBJ2-4, reads AAGVIQSPRHLIKEKRETATLKCYPIPRHDTVYWYQQGPGQDPQFLISFYEKMQSDKGSIPDRFSAQQFSDYHSELNMSSLELGDSALYFCASRRRSGGAGIAKNIQYFGAGTRLSVL.